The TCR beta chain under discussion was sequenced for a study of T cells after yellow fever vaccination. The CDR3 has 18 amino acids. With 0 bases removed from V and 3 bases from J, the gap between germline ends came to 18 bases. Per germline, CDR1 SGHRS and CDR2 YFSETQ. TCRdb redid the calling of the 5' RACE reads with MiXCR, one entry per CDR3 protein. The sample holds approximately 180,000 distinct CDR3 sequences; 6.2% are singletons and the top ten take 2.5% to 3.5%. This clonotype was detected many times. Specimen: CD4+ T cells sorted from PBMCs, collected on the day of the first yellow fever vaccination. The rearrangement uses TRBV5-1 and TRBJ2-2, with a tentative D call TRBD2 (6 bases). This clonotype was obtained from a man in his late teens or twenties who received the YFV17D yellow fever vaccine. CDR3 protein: CASSLAGAGRIDTGELFF. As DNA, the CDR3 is TGCGCCAGCAGCTTGGCCGGGGCGGGGCGTATCGACACCGGGGAGCTGTTTTTT.